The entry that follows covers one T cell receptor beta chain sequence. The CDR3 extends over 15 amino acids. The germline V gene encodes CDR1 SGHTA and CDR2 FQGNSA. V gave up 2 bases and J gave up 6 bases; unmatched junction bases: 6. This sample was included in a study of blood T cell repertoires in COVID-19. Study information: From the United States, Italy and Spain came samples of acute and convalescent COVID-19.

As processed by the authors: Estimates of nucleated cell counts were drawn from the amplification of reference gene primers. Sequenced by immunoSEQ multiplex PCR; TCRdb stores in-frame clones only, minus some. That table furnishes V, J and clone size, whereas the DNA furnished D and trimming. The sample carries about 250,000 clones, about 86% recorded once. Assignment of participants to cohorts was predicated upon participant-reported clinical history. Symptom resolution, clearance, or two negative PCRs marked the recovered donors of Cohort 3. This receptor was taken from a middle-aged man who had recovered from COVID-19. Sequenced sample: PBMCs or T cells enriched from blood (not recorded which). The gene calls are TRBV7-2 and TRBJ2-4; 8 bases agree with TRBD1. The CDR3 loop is CASSLISGGRNIQYF. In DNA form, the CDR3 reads TGTGCCAGCAGCTTAATTTCAGGGGGCAGAAACATTCAGTACTTC.